A selection of T cell receptor beta chains follows, all from one sample in a study of T-cell reconstitution after alpha-beta-depleted transplantation in children. One entry per CDR3 protein, called by TCRdb with MiXCR from the PCR reads. The repertoire includes 450,000 to 700,000 distinct CDR3 sequences, roughly 30% of them detected once, and approximately 39% sits in the top ten. Here the sequenced sample was PBMCs, taken before TCRalphabeta/CD19-depleted stem cell transplant. These receptors were collected from a boy in the first two years of life with Wiskott-Aldrich syndrome, due to receive a stem cell transplant. Each CDR3 is given with its conserved first and last residue. A D gene is named only where the DNA matches it firmly. A clone size is listed for some rows: how often the clone was seen (once, few, many), or a class if it is expanded.

D,size,J,V,CDR3,DNA
.,.,TRBJ2-5,TRBV18,CASSPVRTQETQYF,TGTGCCAGCTCACCAGTGCGAACGCAAGAGACCCAGTACTTC
TRBD2,.,TRBJ2-1,TRBV20-1,CSARGLDNEQFF,TGCAGTGCTAGGGGACTAGACAATGAGCAGTTCTTC
.,.,TRBJ1-1,TRBV18,CASSGTYGPGTEAFF,TGTGCCAGCTCCGGGACATACGGTCCGGGCACTGAAGCTTTCTTT
.,.,TRBJ2-6,TRBV11-2,CASSLFQANVLTF,TGTGCCAGCAGCTTATTCCAGGCCAACGTCCTGACTTTC
.,few,TRBJ2-2,TRBV7-3,CASSLIYTGELFF,TGTGCCAGCAGCTTAATCTACACCGGGGAGCTGTTTTTT
TRBD2,.,TRBJ2-1,TRBV24-1,CATSDAAPGTSGYNEQFF,TGTGCCACCAGTGACGCCGCTCCCGGGACTAGCGGATACAATGAGCAGTTCTTC
TRBD2,.,TRBJ2-5,TRBV28,CASSPLAGLQETQYF,TGTGCCAGCAGTCCCCTAGCGGGGCTACAAGAGACCCAGTACTTC
.,.,TRBJ1-3,TRBV18,CASSPNGDTIYF,TGTGCCAGCTCACCTAACGGAGACACCATATATTTT
TRBD2,.,TRBJ2-5,TRBV14,CASSQGFIGAGEYF,TGTGCCAGCAGCCAAGGTTTCATTGGAGCGGGAGAGTACTTC
TRBD2,.,TRBJ2-3,TRBV19,CASSNGLAGSDTQYF,TGTGCCAGTAGTAACGGACTAGCGGGATCAGATACGCAGTATTTT
.,few,TRBJ1-5,TRBV10-3,CAIGEGADRRNQPQHF,TGTGCCATCGGGGAAGGCGCCGATCGGCGTAATCAGCCCCAGCATTTT
TRBD1,few,TRBJ2-7,TRBV5-1,CASSTTGTGGTYEQYF,TGCGCCAGCAGCACGACCGGGACAGGGGGGACCTACGAGCAGTACTTC
.,.,TRBJ1-1,TRBV10-3,CAISEWGSLNTEAFF,TGTGCCATCAGTGAGTGGGGCAGCCTGAACACTGAAGCTTTCTTT
.,.,TRBJ2-2,TRBV9,CASSVEWGVDYTGELFF,TGTGCCAGCAGCGTAGAATGGGGAGTCGATTACACCGGGGAGCTGTTTTTT
TRBD2,few,TRBJ2-5,TRBV20-1,CSAPRSSGTTETQYF,TGCAGTGCTCCGAGGTCTAGCGGAACCACTGAGACCCAGTACTTC
TRBD2,.,TRBJ2-1,TRBV20-1,CSAGPIAGLYNEQFF,TGCAGTGCTGGGCCCATAGCGGGGCTGTACAATGAGCAGTTCTTC
TRBD1,few,TRBJ1-5,TRBV20-1,CSAQRTGGRNQPQHF,TGCAGTGCTCAACGGACAGGGGGCCGGAATCAGCCCCAGCATTTT
.,.,TRBJ2-7,TRBV12-3/TRBV12-4,CASSLGALEQYF,TGTGCCAGCAGTTTAGGGGCTCTCGAGCAGTACTTC
.,few,TRBJ2-3,TRBV27,CASSLKGRGDTQYF,TGTGCCAGCAGTTTAAAGGGGCGTGGAGATACGCAGTATTTT
TRBD2,few,TRBJ2-1,TRBV7-3,CASSPWGLAGENEQFF,TGTGCCAGCAGCCCGTGGGGACTAGCGGGAGAGAATGAGCAGTTCTTT
.,.,TRBJ1-1,TRBV7-3,CASSPGVGRMNTEAFF,TGTGCCAGCAGCCCTGGGGTAGGTCGGATGAACACTGAAGCTTTCTTT
.,few,TRBJ2-1,TRBV5-6,CASSLGLIAESSYNEQFF,TGTGCCAGCAGCCTCGGCCTAATAGCGGAAAGCTCCTACAATGAGCAGTTCTTC
TRBD2,few,TRBJ2-3,TRBV5-1,CASSLEGYRDYWQYF,TGCGCCAGCAGCTTGGAAGGTTACCGGGACTATTGGCAGTATTTT
.,few,TRBJ2-1,TRBV27,CATKYGSSPYNEQFF,TGTGCCACCAAATACGGTAGTAGCCCCTACAATGAGCAGTTCTTC
.,.,TRBJ2-7,TRBV10-3,CAISEFIDYEHYF,TGTGCCATCAGTGAGTTCATCGACTACGAGCATTACTTC
TRBD1,.,TRBJ2-6,TRBV10-3,CAISASATGAGANVLTF,TGTGCCATCAGTGCCAGTGCCACAGGGGCTGGGGCCAACGTCCTGACTTTC
TRBD1,.,TRBJ1-2,TRBV7-9,CASSVRDREDYGYTF,TGTGCCAGCAGCGTACGGGACAGGGAGGACTATGGCTACACCTTC
.,.,TRBJ2-6,TRBV5-1,CASSLVARLSSGANVLTF,TGCGCCAGCAGCTTGGTGGCCAGACTCAGCTCTGGGGCCAACGTCCTGACTTTC
.,.,TRBJ1-5,TRBV19,CASSPADGQPQHF,TGTGCCAGTTCCCCAGCGGATGGTCAGCCCCAGCATTTT